This is a list of T cell receptor beta chains from one sample in a study of T cell responses to AZD1222 COVID-19 vaccine. Assay used: immunoSEQ multiplex PCR; TCRdb lists only in-frame clones, some missing. The repertoire holds 150,000 to 200,000 clones, with roughly 91% as singletons. The sequenced sample was peripheral blood, obtained 28 days after the second AZD1222 dose. All receptors come from an adult who received the AZD1222 COVID-19 vaccine. The CDR3 runs from the conserved cysteine through the conserved F or W. A D gene is named only where the DNA matches it firmly. Part of the rows lack a size; the others show once, few, many or a class for expanded clones.

CASSQVILSLSGNTIYF	TGCGCCAGCAGCCAAGTCATTCTGTCCCTCTCTGGAAACACCATATATTTT	TRBJ1-3	TRBV4-3	once	NA
CASSQVGGRFHNSPLHF	TGCGCCAGCAGCCAGGTTGGGGGGCGCTTCCATAATTCACCCCTCCACTTT	TRBJ1-6	TRBV4-3	NA	NA
CASSQVGGSTGELFF	TGTGCCAGCAGCCAAGTGGGAGGGAGCACCGGGGAGCTGTTTTTT	TRBJ2-2	TRBV14	NA	TRBD2
CASSVTSGYSYEQYF	TGTGCCAGCAGCGTAACTAGCGGATACTCCTACGAGCAGTACTTC	TRBJ2-7	TRBV9	NA	TRBD2
CASSTAMTGNTIYF	TGTGCCAGTAGTACGGCCATGACCGGAAACACCATATATTTT	TRBJ1-3	TRBV19	few	NA
CASNLPGTGKTDTQYF	TGTGCCAGCAATCTCCCCGGGACAGGGAAGACAGATACGCAGTATTTT	TRBJ2-3	TRBV28	NA	TRBD1
CASSFLPGTGFYEQYF	TGTGCCAGCAGTTTTCTCCCCGGGACAGGCTTCTACGAGCAGTACTTC	TRBJ2-7	TRBV28	NA	TRBD1
CASSFESYNEQFF	TGCGCCAGCAGCTTCGAGTCCTACAATGAGCAGTTCTTC	TRBJ2-1	TRBV5-1	NA	NA
CASSVGSGTQYF	TGTGCCAGCAGTGTTGGGTCGGGTACGCAGTATTTT	TRBJ2-3	TRBV2	NA	NA
CASNGQGPLIQYF	TGTGCCAGCAACGGACAGGGGCCCCTCATTCAGTACTTC	TRBJ2-4	TRBV28	NA	TRBD1
CASSYSREAVKAQYF	TGTGCCAGCAGTTACTCGCGGGAGGCGGTGAAGGCCCAGTACTTC	TRBJ2-5	TRBV6-5	NA	TRBD2
CASSTGTGSVYEQYF	TGTGCCAGCAGCACAGGGACAGGGAGCGTGTACGAGCAGTACTTC	TRBJ2-7	TRBV9	NA	TRBD1
CATSGQGETYGYTF	TGTGCCACCAGTGGACAGGGGGAAACTTATGGCTACACCTTC	TRBJ1-2	TRBV24-1	NA	TRBD1
CASSYSGQGNTEAFF	TGTGCCAGCAGTTACTCGGGACAGGGGAACACTGAAGCTTTCTTT	TRBJ1-1	TRBV6-5	NA	TRBD1
CASSLDSGGAGDTQYF	TGTGCCAGCAGCTTGGATAGCGGGGGGGCGGGAGATACGCAGTATTTT	TRBJ2-3	TRBV5-4	NA	TRBD2
CASSFQISNQPQHF	TGTGCCAGCAGTTTCCAGATTAGCAATCAGCCCCAGCATTTT	TRBJ1-5	TRBV28	NA	NA
CASSQGRTGAGYGYTF	TGCGCCAGCAGCCAGGGCCGCACAGGGGCTGGGTATGGCTACACCTTC	TRBJ1-2	TRBV4-3	NA	TRBD1
CASSRTSGVYNEQFF	TGTGCCAGCAGCAGGACTAGCGGGGTCTACAATGAGCAGTTCTTC	TRBJ2-1	TRBV21-1	NA	NA
CASSPDSQPFYEQYF	TGTGCCAGCAGCCCGGACAGCCAACCCTTTTACGAGCAGTACTTC	TRBJ2-7	TRBV7-3	NA	NA
CASSSGLAGAGREYF	TGTGCCAGCAGCTCGGGACTAGCGGGGGCCGGTAGGGAGTATTTT	TRBJ2-3	TRBV7-2	NA	TRBD2
CASSPARTDPTYGYTF	TGCGCCAGCTCACCCGCCCGGACGGACCCGACCTATGGCTACACCTTC	TRBJ1-2	TRBV10-1	NA	NA
CASSYSYRGREGEQYF	TGTGCCAGCAGTTACTCTTACAGGGGGCGAGAGGGCGAGCAGTACTTC	TRBJ2-7	TRBV6-6	NA	TRBD1
CASSLLGGDTEAFF	TGTGCCAGCAGCTTACTTGGGGGGGATACTGAAGCTTTCTTT	TRBJ1-1	TRBV7-9	NA	NA
CSATESGQKSYGYTF	TGCAGTGCTACTGAATCGGGACAGAAATCTTATGGCTACACCTTC	TRBJ1-2	TRBV20-1	NA	TRBD1
CASSMTGLNQPQHF	TGTGCCAGTAGTATGACAGGGCTCAATCAGCCCCAGCATTTT	TRBJ1-5	TRBV19	NA	TRBD1
CASSPLGTAPKETQYF	TGTGCCAGCAGTCCATTAGGGACGGCGCCTAAAGAGACCCAGTACTTC	TRBJ2-5	TRBV27	NA	NA
CASSRAGQGVIYEQFF	TGTGCCAGTAGTCGCGCGGGACAGGGGGTTATCTATGAGCAGTTCTTC	TRBJ2-1	TRBV19	NA	TRBD1
CASSILRTLNQPQHF	TGTGCCAGTAGTATCTTGAGGACTCTTAATCAGCCCCAGCATTTT	TRBJ1-5	TRBV19	NA	NA
CASSDVDKADTQYF	TGTGCCAGTAGTGACGTTGACAAGGCAGATACGCAGTATTTT	TRBJ2-3	TRBV19	NA	NA
CASSSGTGIYEQYF	TGTGCCAGCAGCTCCGGGACAGGGATCTACGAGCAGTACTTC	TRBJ2-7	TRBV7-2	NA	TRBD1
CASSEFRLAGGYTF	TGTGCCAGCAGTGAGTTTCGCCTTGCGGGTGGCTACACCTTC	TRBJ1-2	TRBV6-1	NA	NA
CASSLRGGRANGANVLTF	TGTGCCAGCAGCTTACGGGGCGGGAGGGCCAACGGGGCCAACGTCCTGACTTTC	TRBJ2-6	TRBV7-2	NA	TRBD2
CASSRLTEPGQGLRQPQHF	TGTGCCAGCAGCCGATTAACAGAACCGGGACAGGGGCTTCGGCAGCCCCAGCATTTT	TRBJ1-5	TRBV28	NA	TRBD1
CASSYDGSGEQYF	TGTGCCAGCAGTTACGACGGTTCGGGGGAGCAGTACTTC	TRBJ2-7	TRBV6-5	NA	NA
CASRGEDYGYTF	TGTGCCAGCAGGGGGGAAGACTATGGCTACACCTTC	TRBJ1-2	TRBV2	NA	NA
CASSLRQGGTYEQYF	TGTGCCAGCAGCTTACGGCAGGGCGGGACCTACGAGCAGTACTTC	TRBJ2-7	TRBV7-2	NA	NA
CSVTPDSGNQPQHF	TGCAGCGTCACCCCGGACAGCGGCAATCAGCCCCAGCATTTT	TRBJ1-5	TRBV29-1	NA	NA
CASSLEGREADTQYF	TGCGCCAGCAGCTTGGAAGGGCGGGAGGCAGATACGCAGTATTTT	TRBJ2-3	TRBV5-1	NA	TRBD2
CASSLTGNTEAFF	TGTGCCAGCAGCCTTACAGGGAACACTGAAGCTTTCTTT	TRBJ1-1	TRBV7-9	NA	NA
CASSLEKVYEQYF	TGTGCCAGCAGCTTAGAAAAGGTCTACGAGCAGTACTTC	TRBJ2-7	TRBV7-9	few	NA
CASSRYNLRSYEQYF	TGTGCCAGCAGTCGATATAACTTACGCTCCTACGAGCAGTACTTC	TRBJ2-7	TRBV6-2/TRBV6-3	NA	NA
CASSSRTSGSRETQYF	TGTGCCAGCAGCTCCCGGACTAGCGGGAGTCGGGAGACCCAGTACTTC	TRBJ2-5	TRBV5-6	NA	TRBD2
CASSQVGGTGANVLTF	TGTGCCAGCAGCCAAGTTGGCGGGACTGGGGCCAACGTCCTGACTTTC	TRBJ2-6	TRBV3-1/TRBV3-2	NA	NA
CASSSKTLNYGYTF	TGTGCCAGCAGCTCAAAGACGCTCAACTATGGCTACACCTTC	TRBJ1-2	TRBV5-4	NA	NA
CASTSGGYGYTF	TGTGCCAGCACCTCTGGGGGCTATGGCTACACCTTC	TRBJ1-2	TRBV28	NA	NA
CASSQGTSGRAPETQYF	TGCGCCAGCAGCCAAGGGACTAGCGGGAGGGCCCCGGAGACCCAGTACTTC	TRBJ2-5	TRBV4-1	NA	TRBD2
CASSRGFYEQYF	TGTGCCAGCAGCCGAGGGTTCTACGAGCAGTACTTC	TRBJ2-7	TRBV14	NA	NA
CASSVGGEQFF	TGTGCCAGCAGCGTAGGCGGTGAGCAGTTCTTC	TRBJ2-1	TRBV9	NA	NA
CASSVGSGDNEKLFF	TGTGCCAGCAGCGTAGGTTCAGGCGACAATGAAAAACTGTTTTTT	TRBJ1-4	TRBV9	NA	NA
CASSPNASPGGTDTQYF	TGTGCCAGCAGCCCAAACGCCAGCCCAGGGGGCACAGATACGCAGTATTTT	TRBJ2-3	TRBV11-2	NA	NA
CASSRTGGFYEQYF	TGCGCCAGCAGCCGGACAGGGGGCTTCTACGAGCAGTACTTC	TRBJ2-7	TRBV5-1	NA	TRBD1
CASTLQGIVADGYTF	TGTGCCAGTACCTTACAGGGTATCGTAGCGGATGGCTACACCTTC	TRBJ1-2	TRBV19	NA	NA
CASSLAGDGGHEQFF	TGCGCCAGCAGCTTGGCCGGTGACGGTGGTCATGAGCAGTTCTTC	TRBJ2-1	TRBV5-1	NA	NA